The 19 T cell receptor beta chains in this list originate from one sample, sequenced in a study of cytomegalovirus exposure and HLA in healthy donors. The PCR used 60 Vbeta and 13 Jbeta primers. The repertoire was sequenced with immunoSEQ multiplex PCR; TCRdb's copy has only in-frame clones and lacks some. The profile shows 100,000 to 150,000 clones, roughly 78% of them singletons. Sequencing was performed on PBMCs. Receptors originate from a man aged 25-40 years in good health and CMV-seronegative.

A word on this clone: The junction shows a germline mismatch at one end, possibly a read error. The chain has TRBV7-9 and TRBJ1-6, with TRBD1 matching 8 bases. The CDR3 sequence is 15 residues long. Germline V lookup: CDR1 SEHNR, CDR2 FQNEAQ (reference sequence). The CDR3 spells CSSSFSTGDNSPLHF. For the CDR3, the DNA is TGTTCCAGCAGCTTTTCGACAGGGGATAATTCACCCCTCCACTTT.

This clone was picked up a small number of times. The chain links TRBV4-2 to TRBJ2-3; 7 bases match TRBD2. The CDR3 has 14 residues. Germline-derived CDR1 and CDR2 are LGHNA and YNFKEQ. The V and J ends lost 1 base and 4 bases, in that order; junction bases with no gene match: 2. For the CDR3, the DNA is TGTGCCAGCAGCCAAGGGACTAGTCCAGATACGCAGTATTTT. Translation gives CASSQGTSPDTQYF.

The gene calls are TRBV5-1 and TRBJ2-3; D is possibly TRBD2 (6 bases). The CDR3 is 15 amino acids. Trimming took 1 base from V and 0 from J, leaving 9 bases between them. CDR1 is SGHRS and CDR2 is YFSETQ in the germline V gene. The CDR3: CASSLMGGSTDTQYF. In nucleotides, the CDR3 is TGCGCCAGCAGCTTGATGGGGGGTAGCACAGATACGCAGTATTTT. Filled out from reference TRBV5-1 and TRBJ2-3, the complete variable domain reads KAGVTQTPRYLIKTRGQQVTLSCSPISGHRSVSWYQQTPGQGLQFLFEYFSETQRNKGNFPGRFSGRQFSNSRSEMNVSTLELGDSALYLCASSLMGGSTDTQYFGPGTRLTVL.

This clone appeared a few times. The CDR3 loop reads CASSLESQPQHF. CDR3 nucleotide sequence: TGTGCCAGCAGCTTAGAGAGTCAGCCCCAGCATTTT. The chain recombines TRBV7-9 with TRBJ1-5; D ambiguous. V was cut by 1 base and J by 6 bases, with 4 bases left in between. The CDR3 loop spans 12 amino acids. In germline, CDR1 is SEHNR, CDR2 FQNEAQ (reference sequence).

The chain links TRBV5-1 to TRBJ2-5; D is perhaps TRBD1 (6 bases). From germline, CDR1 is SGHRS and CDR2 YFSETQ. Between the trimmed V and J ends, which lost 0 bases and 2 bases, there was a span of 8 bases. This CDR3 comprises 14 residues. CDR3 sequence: CASSLEGGQETQYF. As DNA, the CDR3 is TGCGCCAGCAGCTTGGAAGGGGGACAAGAGACCCAGTACTTC.

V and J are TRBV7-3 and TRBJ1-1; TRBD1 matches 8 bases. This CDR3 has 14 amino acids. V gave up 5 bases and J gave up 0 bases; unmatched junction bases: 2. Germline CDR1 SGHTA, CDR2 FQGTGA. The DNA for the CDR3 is TGTGCCAGCAGCCCGACAGGGGTGAACACTGAAGCTTTCTTT. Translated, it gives CASSPTGVNTEAFF.

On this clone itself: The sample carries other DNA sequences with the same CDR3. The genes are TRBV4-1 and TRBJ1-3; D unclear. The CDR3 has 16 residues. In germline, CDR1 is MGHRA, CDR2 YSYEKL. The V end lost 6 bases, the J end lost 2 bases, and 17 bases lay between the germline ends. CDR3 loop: CASSPGGGRTGNTIYF. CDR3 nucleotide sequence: TGCGCCAGCAGTCCCGGAGGAGGGAGAACTGGAAACACCATATATTTT.

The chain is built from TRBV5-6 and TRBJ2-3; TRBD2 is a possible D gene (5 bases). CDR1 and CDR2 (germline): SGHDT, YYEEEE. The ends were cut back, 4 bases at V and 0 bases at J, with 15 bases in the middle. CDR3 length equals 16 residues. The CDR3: CASSPPLWTSTDTQYF. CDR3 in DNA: TGTGCCAGCAGCCCCCCCCTCTGGACTAGCACAGATACGCAGTATTTT. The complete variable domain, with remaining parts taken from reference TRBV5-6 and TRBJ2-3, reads DAGVTQSPTHLIKTRGQQVTLRCSPKSGHDTVSWYQQALGQGPQFIFQYYEEEERQRGNFPDRFSGHQFPNYSSELNVNALLLGDSALYLCASSPPLWTSTDTQYFGPGTRLTVL.

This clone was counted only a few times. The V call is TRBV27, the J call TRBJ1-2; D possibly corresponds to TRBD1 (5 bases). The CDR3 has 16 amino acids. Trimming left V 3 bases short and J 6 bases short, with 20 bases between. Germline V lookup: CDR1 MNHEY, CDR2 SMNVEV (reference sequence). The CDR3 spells CASSLTIRPGGDGYTF. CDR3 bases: TGTGCCAGCAGTTTGACAATAAGACCGGGGGGAGATGGCTACACCTTC.

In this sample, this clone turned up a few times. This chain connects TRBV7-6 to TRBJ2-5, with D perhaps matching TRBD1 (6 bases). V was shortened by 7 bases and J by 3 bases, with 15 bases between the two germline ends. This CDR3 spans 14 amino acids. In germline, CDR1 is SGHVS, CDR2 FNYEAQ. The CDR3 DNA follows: TGTGCCAGCAACCTTTGGCCAGGGGAAGAGACCCAGTACTTC. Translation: CASNLWPGEETQYF. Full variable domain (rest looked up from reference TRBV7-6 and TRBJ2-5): GAGVSQSPRYKVTKRGQDVALRCDPISGHVSLYWYRQALGQGPEFLTYFNYEAQQDKSGLPNDRFSAERPEGSISTLTIQRTEQRDSAMYRCASNLWPGEETQYFGPGTRLLVL.

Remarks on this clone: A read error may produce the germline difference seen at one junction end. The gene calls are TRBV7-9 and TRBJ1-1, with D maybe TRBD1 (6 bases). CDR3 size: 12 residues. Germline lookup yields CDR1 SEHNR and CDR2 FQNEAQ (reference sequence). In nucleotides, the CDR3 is TGTTCCAGCAGCTTACAGGGTGCTGAAGCTTTCTTT. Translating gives CSSSLQGAEAFF. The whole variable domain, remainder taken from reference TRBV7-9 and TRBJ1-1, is DTGVSQNPRHKITKRGQNVTFRCDPISEHNRLYWYRQTLGQGPEFLTYFQNEAQLEKSRLLSDRFSAERPKGSFSTLEIQRTEQGDSAMYLCSSSLQGAEAFFGQGTRLTVV.

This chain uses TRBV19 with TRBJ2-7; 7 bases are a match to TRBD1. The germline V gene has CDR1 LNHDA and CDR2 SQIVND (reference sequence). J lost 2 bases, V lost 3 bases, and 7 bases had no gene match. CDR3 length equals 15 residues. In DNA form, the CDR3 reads TGTGCCAGTAGTATGAACAGGGGAGCAGCCTACGAGCAGTACTTC. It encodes CASSMNRGAAYEQYF.

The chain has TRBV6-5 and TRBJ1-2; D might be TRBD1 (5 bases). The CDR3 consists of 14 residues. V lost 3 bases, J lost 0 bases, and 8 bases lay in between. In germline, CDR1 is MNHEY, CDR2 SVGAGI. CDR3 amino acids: CASSYGAPNYGYTF. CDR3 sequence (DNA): TGTGCCAGCAGTTATGGGGCCCCTAACTATGGCTACACCTTC.

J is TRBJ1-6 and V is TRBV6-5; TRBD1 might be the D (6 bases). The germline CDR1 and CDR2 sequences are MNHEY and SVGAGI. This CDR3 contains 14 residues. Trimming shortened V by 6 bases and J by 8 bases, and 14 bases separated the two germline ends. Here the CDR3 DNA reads TGTGCCAGCAGCGCCAGGGGACCGGATTCACCCCTCCACTTT. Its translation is CASSARGPDSPLHF.

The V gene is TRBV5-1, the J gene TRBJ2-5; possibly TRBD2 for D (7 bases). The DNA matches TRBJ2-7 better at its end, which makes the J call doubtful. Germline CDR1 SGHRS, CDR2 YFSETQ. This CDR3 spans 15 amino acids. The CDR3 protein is CASSLAGGGLYEQYF. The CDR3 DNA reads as TGCGCCAGCAGCTTGGCTGGGGGGGGGCTCTACGAGCAGTACTTC.

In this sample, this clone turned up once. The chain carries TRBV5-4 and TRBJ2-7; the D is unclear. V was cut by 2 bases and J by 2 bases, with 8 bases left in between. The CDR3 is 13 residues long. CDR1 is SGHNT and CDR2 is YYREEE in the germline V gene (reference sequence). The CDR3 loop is CASSLAGTYEQYF. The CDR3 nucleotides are TGTGCCAGCAGCTTAGCAGGAACCTACGAGCAGTACTTC.

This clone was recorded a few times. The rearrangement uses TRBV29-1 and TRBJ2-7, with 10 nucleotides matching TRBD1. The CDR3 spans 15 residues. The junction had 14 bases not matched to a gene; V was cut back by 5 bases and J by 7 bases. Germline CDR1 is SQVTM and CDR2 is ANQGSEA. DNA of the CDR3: TGCAGCGTTAGGAGACAGGGGGCTCCCCTCCAGGAGCAGTACTTC. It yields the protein CSVRRQGAPLQEQYF.

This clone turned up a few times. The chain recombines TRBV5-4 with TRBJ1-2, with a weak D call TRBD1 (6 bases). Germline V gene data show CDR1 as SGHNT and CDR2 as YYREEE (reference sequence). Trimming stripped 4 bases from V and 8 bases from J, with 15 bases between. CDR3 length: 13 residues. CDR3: CASSQGSTTGYTF. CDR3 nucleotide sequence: TGTGCCAGCAGCCAGGGGTCAACTACGGGCTACACCTTC.

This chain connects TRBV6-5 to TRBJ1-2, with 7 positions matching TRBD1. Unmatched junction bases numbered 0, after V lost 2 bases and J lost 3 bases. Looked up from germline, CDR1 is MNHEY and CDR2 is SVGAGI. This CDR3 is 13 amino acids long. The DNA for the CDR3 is TGTGCCAGCAGTTACACAGGGGACTATGGCTACACCTTC. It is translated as CASSYTGDYGYTF.